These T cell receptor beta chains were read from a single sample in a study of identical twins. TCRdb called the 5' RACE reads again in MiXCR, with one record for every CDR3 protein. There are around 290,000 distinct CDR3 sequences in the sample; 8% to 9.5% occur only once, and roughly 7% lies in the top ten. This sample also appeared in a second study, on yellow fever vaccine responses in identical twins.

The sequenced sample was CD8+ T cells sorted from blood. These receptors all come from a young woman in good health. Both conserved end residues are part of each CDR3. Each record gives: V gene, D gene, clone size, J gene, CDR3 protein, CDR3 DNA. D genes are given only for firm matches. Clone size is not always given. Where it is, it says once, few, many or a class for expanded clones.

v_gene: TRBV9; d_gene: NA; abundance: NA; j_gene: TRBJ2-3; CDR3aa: CASSAGAGTDTQYF; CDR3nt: TGTGCCAGCAGCGCAGGGGCCGGCACAGATACGCAGTATTTT
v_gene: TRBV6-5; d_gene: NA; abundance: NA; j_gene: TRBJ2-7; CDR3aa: CASSYISEAPTYEQYF; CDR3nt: TGTGCCAGCAGTTACATTTCGGAAGCGCCTACCTACGAGCAGTACTTC
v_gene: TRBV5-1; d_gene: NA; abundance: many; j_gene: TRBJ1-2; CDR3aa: CASSDGPGDLEGYTF; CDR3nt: TGCGCCAGCAGCGACGGCCCGGGAGACCTTGAGGGCTACACCTTC
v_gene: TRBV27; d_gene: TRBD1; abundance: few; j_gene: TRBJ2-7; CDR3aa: CASSSPGQGLINEQYF; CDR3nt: TGTGCCAGCAGTTCACCGGGACAGGGATTAATCAACGAGCAGTACTTC
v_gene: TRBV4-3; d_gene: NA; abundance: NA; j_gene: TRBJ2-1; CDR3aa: CASSQWGVSSYNEQFF; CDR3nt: TGCGCCAGCAGCCAGTGGGGGGTTAGCTCCTACAATGAGCAGTTCTTC
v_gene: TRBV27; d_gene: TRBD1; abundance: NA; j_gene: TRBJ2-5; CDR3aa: CASSSLGQVETQYF; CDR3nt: TGTGCCAGCAGTTCCCTCGGACAGGTAGAGACCCAGTACTTC
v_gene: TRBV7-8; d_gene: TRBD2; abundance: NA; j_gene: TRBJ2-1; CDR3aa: CASGTDSLAGHNVGYNEQFF; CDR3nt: TGTGCCAGCGGTACGGATTCTTTAGCGGGGCACAATGTGGGTTACAATGAGCAGTTCTTC
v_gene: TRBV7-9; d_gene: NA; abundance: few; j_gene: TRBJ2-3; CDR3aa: CASTQIKGEAQYF; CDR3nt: TGTGCCAGCACGCAAATCAAGGGGGAGGCGCAGTATTTT
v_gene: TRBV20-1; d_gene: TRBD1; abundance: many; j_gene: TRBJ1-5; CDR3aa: CSVKDRGGNQPQHF; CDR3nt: TGCAGTGTCAAGGACAGGGGTGGCAATCAGCCCCAGCATTTT
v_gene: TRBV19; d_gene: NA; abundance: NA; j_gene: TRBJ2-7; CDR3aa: CASSIGSFGMNYEQYF; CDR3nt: TGTGCCAGTAGTATAGGGTCTTTCGGGATGAACTACGAGCAGTACTTC
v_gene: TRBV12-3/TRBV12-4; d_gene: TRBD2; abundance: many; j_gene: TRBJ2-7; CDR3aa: CASSLWGRGHEQYF; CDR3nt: TGTGCCAGCAGTTTATGGGGGAGGGGCCACGAGCAGTACTTC
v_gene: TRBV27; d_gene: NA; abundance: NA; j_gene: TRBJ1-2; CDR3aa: CASSRRDDYGYTF; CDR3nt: TGTGCCAGCAGCCGCAGGGATGATTATGGCTACACCTTC
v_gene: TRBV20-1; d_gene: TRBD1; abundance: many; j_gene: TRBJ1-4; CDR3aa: CSARGTGPTNEKLFF; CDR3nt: TGCAGTGCTAGAGGGACAGGGCCCACTAATGAAAAACTGTTTTTT
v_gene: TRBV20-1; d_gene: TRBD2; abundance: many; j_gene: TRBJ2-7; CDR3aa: CSARARRDYSYEQYF; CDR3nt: TGCAGTGCTAGAGCTCGCCGGGACTACTCCTACGAGCAGTACTTC
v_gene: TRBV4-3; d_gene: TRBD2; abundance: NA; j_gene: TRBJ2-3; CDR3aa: CASSQEKREEDTQYF; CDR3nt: TGCGCCAGCAGCCAAGAAAAGCGGGAGGAAGATACGCAGTATTTT
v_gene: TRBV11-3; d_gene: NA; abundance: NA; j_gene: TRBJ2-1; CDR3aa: CASSSPAYNEQFF; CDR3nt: TGTGCCAGCAGCTCCCCCGCATACAATGAGCAGTTCTTC
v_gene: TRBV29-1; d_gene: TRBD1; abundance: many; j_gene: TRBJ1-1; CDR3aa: CSVDRPGQGGTEAFF; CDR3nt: TGCAGCGTCGATAGGCCGGGACAGGGGGGGACTGAAGCTTTCTTT
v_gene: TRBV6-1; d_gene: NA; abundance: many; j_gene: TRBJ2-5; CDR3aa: CASSEWSAALETQYF; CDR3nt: TGTGCCAGCAGTGAATGGTCAGCCGCTTTAGAGACCCAGTACTTC
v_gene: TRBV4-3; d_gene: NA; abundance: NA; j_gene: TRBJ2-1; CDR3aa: CASSQGMRLYKFF; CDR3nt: TGCGCCAGCAGCCAGGGGATGAGGCTATACAAGTTCTTC
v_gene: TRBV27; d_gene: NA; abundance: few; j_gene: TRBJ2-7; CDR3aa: CASSYRGLYEQYF; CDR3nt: TGTGCCAGCAGTTACCGAGGACTCTACGAGCAGTACTTC
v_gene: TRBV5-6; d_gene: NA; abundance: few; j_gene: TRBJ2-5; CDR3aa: CASRVWGTEQETQYF; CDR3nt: TGTGCCAGCAGGGTGTGGGGGACCGAACAAGAGACCCAGTACTTC
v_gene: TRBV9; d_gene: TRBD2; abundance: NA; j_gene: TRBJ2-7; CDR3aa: CASSVGSLGGAQHEQYF; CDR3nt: TGTGCCAGCAGCGTAGGGTCTCTCGGGGGGGCCCAGCACGAGCAGTACTTC